Shown below are 26 T cell receptor beta chains from a single sample sequenced in a study of T-cell memory formation after mild COVID-19. Using its own MiXCR run on the 5' RACE reads, TCRdb lists one record per CDR3 protein. The sample lists about 90,000 distinct CDR3 sequences, about 13% occurring once. The material sequenced was PBMCs or a T cell subset sorted from them (not recorded which). Source of these receptors: an adult woman who had mild COVID-19 (a few samples of this study predate the infection). Cell type and time point are not known.

The V call is TRBV5-6, the J call TRBJ2-1, with 9 bases that match TRBD1. V lost 4 bases, J lost 3 bases, and 5 bases stayed unmatched. This CDR3 has 15 amino acids. Germline V CDR1 and CDR2: SGHDT, YYEEEE. This chain's CDR3 is CASSLRQGDYNEQFF. CDR3 coding DNA: TGTGCCAGCAGCCTGAGACAGGGGGACTACAATGAGCAGTTCTTC.

The genes are TRBV29-1 and TRBJ2-1; 8 nucleotides line up with TRBD1. This CDR3 has 13 amino acids. Per germline, CDR1 SQVTM and CDR2 ANQGSEA. CDR3 amino acids: CISSGTGLNEQFF. Written as DNA, the CDR3 is TGCATCAGCTCCGGGACAGGACTTAATGAGCAGTTCTTC.

This clonotype was seen a handful of times. The chain uses TRBV7-9 and TRBJ2-2; 10 nucleotides line up with TRBD1. J gave up 6 bases and V 5 bases, and 6 bases lay outside the gene matches. This CDR3 has 15 residues. The germline V gene has CDR1 SEHNR and CDR2 FQNEAQ (reference sequence). CDR3 loop: CASSIGTGESGELFF. CDR3 coding DNA: TGTGCCAGCAGCATCGGGACAGGGGAGTCCGGGGAGCTGTTTTTT.

This clonotype was seen a few times. The rearrangement uses TRBV4-3 and TRBJ1-5, with D uncertain. CDR1 is LGHNA and CDR2 is YSLEER in the germline V gene. V shed 0 bases and J shed 7 bases, with 13 bases lying between them. The CDR3 spans 15 residues. In DNA, the CDR3 is TGCGCCAGCAGCCAAGATTTGTCCTGGCGACAGCCCCAGCATTTT. Residues: CASSQDLSWRQPQHF.

This clonotype was counted ten times or more. The V gene is TRBV7-9, the J gene TRBJ2-7; no reliable D call. The V gene lost 1 base and the J gene lost 2 bases, with 3 bases spanning the gap. CDR3 size: 12 residues. Germline V gives CDR1 SEHNR, CDR2 FQNEAQ (reference sequence). The chain's CDR3 is CASSLGTYEQYF. CDR3 DNA sequence: TGTGCCAGCAGCTTAGGAACCTACGAGCAGTACTTC.

The chain recombines TRBV12-3 or TRBV12-4 with TRBJ2-7, with D perhaps TRBD1 (6 bases). The CDR3 contains 14 residues. Trimming cost V 3 bases and J 4 bases, with 13 bases left between them. The CDR3 nucleotides are TGTGCCAGCAGTTTGCCAGGGGCCATGTACGAGCAGTACTTC. This sequence encodes CASSLPGAMYEQYF.

The chain combines TRBV12-3 or TRBV12-4 with TRBJ2-3; 7 bases map to TRBD2. Trimming took 5 bases from V and 1 from J; bases not matched to a gene: 3. There are 14 residues in the CDR3. CDR3 coding DNA: TGTGCCAGCAGTACTACTAGCGGCACAGATACGCAGTATTTT. Translation gives CASSTTSGTDTQYF.

This chain joins TRBV5-1 and TRBJ1-1; a possible D gene is TRBD1 (5 bases). V was cut by 1 base and J by 0 bases, with 19 bases left in between. The CDR3 contains 18 residues. Germline values: CDR1 SGHRS, CDR2 YFSETQ. The CDR3: CASSLNLEEGLMNTEAFF. The CDR3 nucleotides are TGCGCCAGCAGCTTGAATCTGGAAGAGGGGCTAATGAACACTGAAGCTTTCTTT. Complete variable domain (other parts from reference TRBV5-1 and TRBJ1-1): KAGVTQTPRYLIKTRGQQVTLSCSPISGHRSVSWYQQTPGQGLQFLFEYFSETQRNKGNFPGRFSGRQFSNSRSEMNVSTLELGDSALYLCASSLNLEEGLMNTEAFFGQGTRLTVV.

This clonotype was counted a few times. CDR3 bases: TGTGCCAGCAGCGTTACCCCCGGGGCTAGCGGGGATACAGATACGCAGTATTTT. Protein sequence: CASSVTPGASGDTDTQYF. The V gene is TRBV7-9, the J gene TRBJ2-3, with 9 bases matching TRBD2. Germline V gene sequence: CDR1 SEHNR, CDR2 FQNEAQ (reference sequence). The junction had 15 bases not matched to a gene; V was cut back by 5 bases and J by 3 bases. CDR3 length: 18 amino acids.

The rearrangement uses TRBV6-6 and TRBJ2-3, with D perhaps matching TRBD1 or TRBD2 (6 bases each). The germline V and J ends were trimmed by 0 bases and 3 bases, with 13 bases remaining between them. The CDR3 covers 16 residues. Germline V gene lookup returns CDR1 MNHNY and CDR2 SVGAGI (reference sequence). The CDR3, as DNA: TGTGCCAGCAGTTACTCCGGGGGCGAGGCGACAGATACGCAGTATTTT. Protein sequence: CASSYSGGEATDTQYF.

V is TRBV7-9 and J is TRBJ1-5, with a tentative D call TRBD1 (5 bases). The germline gives CDR1 SEHNR, CDR2 FQNEAQ (reference sequence). The CDR3 spans 16 residues. V dropped 5 bases and J dropped 2 bases, with 16 bases sitting between them. The CDR3 protein is CASSLSGPRGNQPQHF. The CDR3 DNA is TGTGCCAGCAGCCTGTCAGGGCCGAGGGGCAATCAGCCCCAGCATTTT.

This clonotype was detected only a few times. The rearrangement joins TRBV24-1 to TRBJ1-1, with D hard to call. The CDR3 is made up of 13 amino acids. The germline V gene has CDR1 KGHDR and CDR2 SFDVKD. Between the trimmed V and J ends, which lost 1 base and 2 bases, there was a span of 4 bases. DNA of the CDR3: TGTGCCACCAGTGATTTTGGCAACACTGAAGCTTTCTTT. This encodes CATSDFGNTEAFF.

In nucleotides, the CDR3 is TGCAGTGCTAGAGATCACCGGACAGGGGGCTACGAGCAGTACTTC. This codes for CSARDHRTGGYEQYF. The genes are TRBV20-1 and TRBJ2-7; 10 bases line up with TRBD1. The CDR3 runs 15 residues. Losses at the gene ends were 0 bases for V and 3 bases for J; bases not matched to a gene: 5. Per germline, CDR1 DFQATT and CDR2 SNEGSKA (reference sequence).

The rearrangement links TRBV7-6 to TRBJ2-3, with 10 bases that match TRBD2. V was pared by 5 bases and J by 2 bases, with 4 bases of the junction left unmatched. The CDR3 extends over 15 amino acids. The germline CDR1 and CDR2 sequences are SGHVS and FNYEAQ. As DNA, the CDR3 is TGTGCCAGCAGCGCCCTAGCGGGAGTCACAGATACGCAGTATTTT. Its translation: CASSALAGVTDTQYF.

V usage is TRBV15 and J usage is TRBJ2-7, with D perhaps matching TRBD2 (6 bases). Trimming stripped 5 bases from V and 0 bases from J, with 17 bases between. This CDR3 comprises 16 residues. Germline CDR1 reads LNHNV; CDR2 reads YYDKDF (reference sequence). In nucleotides, the CDR3 is TGTGCCACCAGCCCACCGGGAGTTGGCATCTCCTACGAGCAGTACTTC. As protein: CATSPPGVGISYEQYF.

The chain joins TRBV4-2 to TRBJ2-7; TRBD2 is a possible D gene (5 bases). The CDR3 runs 15 residues. The V gene lost 1 base and the J gene lost 3 bases, with 13 bases spanning the gap. The germline V gene encodes CDR1 LGHNA and CDR2 YNFKEQ. The CDR3 nucleotides are TGTGCCAGCAGCCAAGGGTCTTCTGAGGGCTACGAGCAGTACTTC. This gives the protein CASSQGSSEGYEQYF.

The gene calls are TRBV5-4 and TRBJ2-5, with 9 bases lining up with TRBD2. Germline V gives CDR1 SGHNT, CDR2 YYREEE (reference sequence). The CDR3 is 16 residues long. Losses at the gene ends were 1 base for V and 6 bases for J; bases not matched to a gene: 10. The CDR3 loop is CASSLKFVAGAQTQYF. The CDR3 DNA follows: TGTGCCAGCAGCTTGAAGTTTGTAGCGGGGGCGCAGACCCAGTACTTC.

V gene TRBV12-3 or TRBV12-4 combines with J gene TRBJ2-7, with a weak D call TRBD1 (5 bases). CDR3 length: 13 residues. The V end lost 5 bases, the J end lost 2 bases, and 10 bases lay between the germline ends. Here the CDR3 reads CASSHPGTYEQYF. The CDR3 nucleotides read TGTGCCAGCAGTCACCCAGGGACCTACGAGCAGTACTTC.

The CDR3 nucleotides are TGTGCCAGCAGTTCCGGGACAGAGGGGTACGAGCAGTACTTC. It codes for CASSSGTEGYEQYF. This chain uses TRBV27 with TRBJ2-7, with 7 bases lining up with TRBD1. With V trimmed by 4 bases and J by 4 bases, 7 bases remained unmatched. The CDR3 totals 14 residues. From germline, CDR1 is MNHEY and CDR2 SMNVEV (reference sequence).

The chain recombines TRBV15 with TRBJ1-4; a weak D match, TRBD1 (6 bases). The CDR3 loop spans 16 amino acids. The germline gives CDR1 LNHNV, CDR2 YYDKDF (reference sequence). Trimming left V 1 base short and J 0 bases short, with 9 bases between. CDR3 nucleotides: TGTGCCACCAGCAGAGCCAGGGGAACAACTAATGAAAAACTGTTTTTT. This codes for CATSRARGTTNEKLFF.

The rearrangement links TRBV7-9 to TRBJ2-3; TRBD2 matches 9 bases. Germline loops: CDR1 SEHNR, CDR2 FQNEAQ (reference sequence). The CDR3 extends over 17 amino acids. The junction had 8 bases not matched to a gene; V was cut back by 2 bases and J by 2 bases. The DNA of the CDR3 is TGTGCCAGCAGCTTACAGTCGAGCGGGAGGCCCACAGATACGCAGTATTTT. This gives the protein CASSLQSSGRPTDTQYF.

The gene calls are TRBV20-1 and TRBJ2-1; possible D gene TRBD2, 6 bases. This CDR3 has 14 amino acids. Trimming removed 3 bases at V and 1 base at J, with 10 bases between. Germline values: CDR1 DFQATT, CDR2 SNEGSKA (reference sequence). CDR3 DNA sequence: TGCAGTGCTAGTATCGGACTATCCTACAATGAGCAGTTCTTC. It encodes CSASIGLSYNEQFF.

This clonotype was observed a few times. V is TRBV7-9 and J is TRBJ2-1; TRBD2 aligns across 11 bases. Germline loops: CDR1 SEHNR, CDR2 FQNEAQ (reference sequence). This CDR3 has 15 amino acids. Trimming removed 4 bases from V and 4 bases from J; junction bases left unmatched: 3. The CDR3 protein is CASSSLAGGYNEQFF. The CDR3 DNA is TGTGCCAGCAGCTCTCTAGCGGGGGGTTACAATGAGCAGTTCTTC. The whole variable domain, filled in from reference TRBV7-9 and TRBJ2-1, reads DTGVSQNPRHKITKRGQNVTFRCDPISEHNRLYWYRQTLGQGPEFLTYFQNEAQLEKSRLLSDRFSAERPKGSFSTLEIQRTEQGDSAMYLCASSSLAGGYNEQFFGPGTRLTVL.

In this sample, this clonotype turned up many times. J is TRBJ2-3 and V is TRBV6-4; 9 nucleotides match TRBD2. Per germline, CDR1 MRHNA and CDR2 SNTAGT. Trimming removed 2 bases from V and 0 bases from J; junction bases left unmatched: 3. The CDR3 runs 16 residues. The CDR3 coding sequence is TGTGCCAGCAGTGACGGGCGGGAGGGGAGCACAGATACGCAGTATTTT. Residues: CASSDGREGSTDTQYF.

V usage is TRBV6-5 and J usage is TRBJ1-1; 10 nucleotides agree with TRBD1. The CDR3 loop spans 14 amino acids. With V trimmed by 6 bases and J by 5 bases, 6 bases remained unmatched. The V gene's germline CDR1 is MNHEY and CDR2 SVGAGI. The CDR3 DNA is TGTGCCAGCAGCCCTAGGACAGGGGGGACTGAAGCTTTCTTT. This gives the protein CASSPRTGGTEAFF.

The genes are TRBV7-6 and TRBJ2-7; D is unclear. The germline CDR1 and CDR2 sequences are SGHVS and FNYEAQ. V lost 5 bases and J lost 5, with 16 bases in between. The CDR3 is made up of 14 amino acids. As DNA, the CDR3 is TGTGCCAGCAGCCACTCCGAGCTCTCGCACGAGCAGTACTTC. Residues: CASSHSELSHEQYF.